This TCR beta chain comes out of a study of shared T cell receptors in the human thymus. The assay was immunoSEQ multiplex PCR, and TCRdb's table has in-frame clones only and misses some. This table has hundreds of thousands of clones, 95% appearing once. The V end lost 1 base, the J end lost 2 bases, and 17 bases lay between the germline ends. The CDR3 extends over 17 amino acids. Per germline, CDR1 SGHDN and CDR2 FVKESK. The chain is built from TRBV14 and TRBJ2-5, with a tentative D call TRBD1 (5 bases). The clonotype originates from a human donor. The sequenced material came from thymocytes. The CDR3 sequence: CASSQVRYRPPQETQYF. Here the CDR3 DNA reads TGTGCCAGCAGCCAAGTTCGTTACAGGCCCCCTCAAGAGACCCAGTACTTC.